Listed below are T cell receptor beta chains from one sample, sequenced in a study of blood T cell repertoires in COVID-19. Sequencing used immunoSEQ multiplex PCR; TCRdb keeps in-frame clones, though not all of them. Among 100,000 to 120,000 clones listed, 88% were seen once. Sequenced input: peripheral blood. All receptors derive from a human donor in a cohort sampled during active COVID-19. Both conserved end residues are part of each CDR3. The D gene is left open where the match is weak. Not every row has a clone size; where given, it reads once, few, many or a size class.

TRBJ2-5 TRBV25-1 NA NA TGTGCCAGCAGTGATTCCTCAAGGGGGGAGACCCAGTACTTC CASSDSSRGETQYF
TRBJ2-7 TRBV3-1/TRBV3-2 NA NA TGTGCCAGCAGCCAAAGACAGATAGACTACGAGCAGTACTTC CASSQRQIDYEQYF
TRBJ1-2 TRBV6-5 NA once TGTGCCAGCAGTTACTCACGCCAGGGGCACTATGGCTACACCTTC CASSYSRQGHYGYTF
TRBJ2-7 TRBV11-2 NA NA TGTGCCAGCAGCTTAGGGACTACCGCCTACGAGCAGTACTTC CASSLGTTAYEQYF
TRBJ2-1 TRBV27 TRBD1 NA TGTGCCAGCAGTTCCGGGGACAGCCCACGAGCGGATGAGCAGTTCTTC CASSSGDSPRADEQFF
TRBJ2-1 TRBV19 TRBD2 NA TGTGCCAGTAGTATAGGACTAGCGGGGGGGCTTGAGCAGTTCTTC CASSIGLAGGLEQFF
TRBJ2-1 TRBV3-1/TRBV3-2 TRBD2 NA TGTGCCAGCAGCCAAAGGGCTAGCGGGACACTCTACAATGAGCAGTTCTTC CASSQRASGTLYNEQFF
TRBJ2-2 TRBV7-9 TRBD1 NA TGTGCCAGCAGTTGGGACAGGGCGAACACCGGGGAGCTGTTTTTT CASSWDRANTGELFF
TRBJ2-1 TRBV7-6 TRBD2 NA TGTGCCAGCAGCCCCAGACTAGCGGGGGGCAGGAATGAGCAGTTCTTC CASSPRLAGGRNEQFF
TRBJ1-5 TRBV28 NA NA TGTGCCAGCAGTTTTTTCGGCGGGGCGGCGCCCCAGCATTTT CASSFFGGAAPQHF
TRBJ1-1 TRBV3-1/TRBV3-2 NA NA TGTGCCAGCAGCCAACTGGCAGGGGTGCAGTCCTGGTTAGTGGCTGAAGCTTTCTTT CASSQLAGVQSWLVAEAFF
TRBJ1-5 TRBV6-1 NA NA TGTGCCAGCAGTGACAGGGAAAATCAGCCCCAGCATTTT CASSDRENQPQHF
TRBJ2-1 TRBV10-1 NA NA TGCGCCAGCAGTGAGTCCGTGGGCATAACTAATGAGCAGTTCTTC CASSESVGITNEQFF
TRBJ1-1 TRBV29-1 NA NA TGCAGCGTTGAAGATCCGGCAGGGAGGACTGAAGCTTTCTTT CSVEDPAGRTEAFF
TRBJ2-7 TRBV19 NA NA TGTGCCAGTAGTTCGAAGGGAGGTTACTACGAGCAGTACTTC CASSSKGGYYEQYF
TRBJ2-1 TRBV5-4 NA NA TGTGCCAGCAGCTTTGGTATGAGCAATGAGCAGTTCTTC CASSFGMSNEQFF
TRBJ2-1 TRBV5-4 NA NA TGTGCCAGCAGCTTGGCCCAGTACAATGAGCAGTTCTTC CASSLAQYNEQFF
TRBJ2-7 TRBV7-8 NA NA TGTGCCAGCAGCTTACCCCTACGGGAGCAGTACTTC CASSLPLREQYF
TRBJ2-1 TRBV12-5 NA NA TGTGCTAGTGGTCCCTCGACAGAGTACAATGAGCAGTTCTTC CASGPSTEYNEQFF
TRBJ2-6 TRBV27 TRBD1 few TGTGCCAGCAGTGTGGGCAGGGGGCTAGTTGGGGCCAACGTCCTGACTTTC CASSVGRGLVGANVLTF
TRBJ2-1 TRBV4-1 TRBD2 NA TGCGCCAGCAGCCGGACCACTAGCGGTAATGAGCAGTTCTTC CASSRTTSGNEQFF
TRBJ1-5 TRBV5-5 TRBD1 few TGTGCCAGCAGCTGGGACAGGGGGGCCGATCAGCCCCAGCATTTT CASSWDRGADQPQHF
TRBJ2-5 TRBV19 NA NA TGTGCCAGTAGTAGTGGGGGCCGACGAGAGACCCAGTACTTC CASSSGGRRETQYF
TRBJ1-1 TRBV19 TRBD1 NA TGTGCCAGTACTGGCGGACAGGGGGCCCTTTTGAACACTGAAGCTTTCTTT CASTGGQGALLNTEAFF
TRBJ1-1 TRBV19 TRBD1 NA TGTGCCAGTAGCTTAGACAGGGGGAACACTGAAGCTTTCTTT CASSLDRGNTEAFF
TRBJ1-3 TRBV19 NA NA TGTGCCACCTCGACAGAGGCTGGAAACACCATATATTTT CATSTEAGNTIYF
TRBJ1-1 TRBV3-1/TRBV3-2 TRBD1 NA TGTGCCAGCAGCCAGACGACAGGGGTTTGGGTTAGCACTGAAGCTTTCTTT CASSQTTGVWVSTEAFF